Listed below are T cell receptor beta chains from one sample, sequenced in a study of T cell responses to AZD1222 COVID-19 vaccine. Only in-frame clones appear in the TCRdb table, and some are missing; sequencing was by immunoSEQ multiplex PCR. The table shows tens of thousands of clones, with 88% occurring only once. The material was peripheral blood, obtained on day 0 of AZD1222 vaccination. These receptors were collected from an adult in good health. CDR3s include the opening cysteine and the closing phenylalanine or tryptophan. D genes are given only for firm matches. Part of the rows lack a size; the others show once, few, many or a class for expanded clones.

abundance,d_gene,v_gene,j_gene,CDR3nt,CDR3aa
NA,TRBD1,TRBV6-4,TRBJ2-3,TGTGCCAGCAGTGACAGGGGGCATGTTACAGATACGCAGTATTTT,CASSDRGHVTDTQYF
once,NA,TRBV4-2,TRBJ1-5,TGTGCCAGCAGCCAAGATAGCGGCAATCAGCCCCAGCATTTT,CASSQDSGNQPQHF
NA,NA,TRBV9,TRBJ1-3,TGTGCCAGTAGGGGATCTGGAAACACCATATATTTT,CASRGSGNTIYF
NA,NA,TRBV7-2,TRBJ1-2,TGTGCCAGCAGCCCTGTGGGGTGGGAAGGCTACACCTTC,CASSPVGWEGYTF
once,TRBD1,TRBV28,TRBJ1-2,TGTGCCAGCGGGTACAGGGGAAACTATGGCTACACCTTC,CASGYRGNYGYTF
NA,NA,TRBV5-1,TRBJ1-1,TGCGCCAGCAGCTTTGGGGGGATGGGCACTGAAGCTTTCTTT,CASSFGGMGTEAFF
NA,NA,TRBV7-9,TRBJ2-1,TGTGCCAGCAGCGGCCGGGACCCCAAAAATGAGCAGTTCTTC,CASSGRDPKNEQFF
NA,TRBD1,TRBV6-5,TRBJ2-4,TGTGCCAGCACCACCGATGGGGGTAGGGGGCGCATTCAGTACTTC,CASTTDGGRGRIQYF
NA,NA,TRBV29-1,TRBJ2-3,TGCAGCACTAGGGATAACGCAGATACGCAGTATTTT,CSTRDNADTQYF
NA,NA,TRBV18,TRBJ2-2,TGTGCCAGCTCACCTGGGCAGGTCCACACCGGGGAGCTGTTTTTT,CASSPGQVHTGELFF
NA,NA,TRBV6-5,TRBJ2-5,TGTGCCAGCAGTTCCGGGACAACCTACCAAGAGACCCAGTACTTC,CASSSGTTYQETQYF
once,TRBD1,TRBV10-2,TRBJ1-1,TGCGCCAGCAGTGAAAAACCGGGACAGGGGGTGGGAGCTTTCTTT,CASSEKPGQGVGAFF
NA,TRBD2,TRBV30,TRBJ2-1,TGTGCCTGGAGTGACGGGACTAGCGGGTTCAATGAGCAGTTCTTC,CAWSDGTSGFNEQFF
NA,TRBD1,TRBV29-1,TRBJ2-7,TGCAGCGTTGAACTGACAGGGGGGAGCTCCTACGAGCAGTACTTC,CSVELTGGSSYEQYF
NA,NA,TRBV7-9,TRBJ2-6,TGTGCCATACTCTCTGGGGCCAACGTCCTGACTTTC,CAILSGANVLTF
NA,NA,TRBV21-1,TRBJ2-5,TGTGCCAGCAGCAATTCAGGGAAGGGAGAGACCCAGTACTTC,CASSNSGKGETQYF
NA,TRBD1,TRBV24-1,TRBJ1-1,TGTGCCACCAGGGAGACAGGGGGTGTGAACACTGAAGCTTTCTTT,CATRETGGVNTEAFF
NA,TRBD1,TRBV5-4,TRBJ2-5,TGTGCCAGCAGGCCGGACAGGGGGCGGGAAGAGACCCAGTACTTC,CASRPDRGREETQYF
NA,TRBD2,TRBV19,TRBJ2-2,TGTGCCAGTAGTACCTTGGCTAGCGGGACTAGGGAGCTGTTTTTT,CASSTLASGTRELFF
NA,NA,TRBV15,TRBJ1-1,TGTGCCACCAGCAGGGATTCCATGAACACTGAAGCTTTCTTT,CATSRDSMNTEAFF
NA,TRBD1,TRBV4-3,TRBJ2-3,TGCGCCAGCAGCCAGGGACAGCAAAGTCTCACAGATACGCAGTATTTT,CASSQGQQSLTDTQYF
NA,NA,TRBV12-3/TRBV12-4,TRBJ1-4,TGTGCCAGCAGCTTGGCGGGGGTTGAAAAACTGTTTTTT,CASSLAGVEKLFF
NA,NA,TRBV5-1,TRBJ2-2,TGCGCCAGCAGCTTGGATAGACCGAACACCGGGGAGCTGTTTTTT,CASSLDRPNTGELFF
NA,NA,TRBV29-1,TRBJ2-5,TGCAGCGTTGTCTGGTCTGAGACCCAGTACTTC,CSVVWSETQYF
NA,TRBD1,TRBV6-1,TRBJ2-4,TGTGCCAGCAGTGTCCCGGGACAGGGGGCGCTGAAAAACATTCAGTACTTC,CASSVPGQGALKNIQYF
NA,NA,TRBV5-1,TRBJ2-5,TGCGCCAGCAGCTTGCGTCAGGGGGAGACCCAGTACTTC,CASSLRQGETQYF
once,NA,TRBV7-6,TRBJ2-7,TGTGCCAGCAGCTTACGTGAGGGATCCTACGAGCAGTACTTC,CASSLREGSYEQYF
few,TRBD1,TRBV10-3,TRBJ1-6,TGTGCCATCAGTGGGGACAGGAGCAATTCACCCCTCCACTTT,CAISGDRSNSPLHF
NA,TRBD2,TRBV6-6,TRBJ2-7,TGTGCCAGCAGTTTACTAGCGGGAGAGGGAGAGCAGTACTTC,CASSLLAGEGEQYF
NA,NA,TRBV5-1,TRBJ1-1,TGCGCCAGCAGCTTGGCGGGGGGGCCCACTGAAGCTTTCTTT,CASSLAGGPTEAFF
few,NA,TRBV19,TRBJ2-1,TGTGCCAGTAGTATAACGTACGAGAATGAGCAGTTCTTC,CASSITYENEQFF
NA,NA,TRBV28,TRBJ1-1,TGTGCCAGCAGCCACGCGGCGGGAGCAGCTGAAGCTTTCTTT,CASSHAAGAAEAFF
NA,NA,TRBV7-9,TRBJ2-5,TGTGCCAGCAGCACCCCAATCCTTGGGACCCAGTACTTC,CASSTPILGTQYF
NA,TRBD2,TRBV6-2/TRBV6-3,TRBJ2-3,TGTGCCAGCAGTACCACTAGCGGGGGCCCTGAAGCTACGCAGTATTTT,CASSTTSGGPEATQYF
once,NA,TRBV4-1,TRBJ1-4,TGCGCCAGCAGCCAAGATTCGACCCCTTGGGGTGAAAAACTGTTTTTT,CASSQDSTPWGEKLFF
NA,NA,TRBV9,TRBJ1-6,TGTGCCAGCAGCGTAGAACAGGCGGGAAATTCACCCCTCCACTTT,CASSVEQAGNSPLHF
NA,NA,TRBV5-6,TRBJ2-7,TGTGCCAGCAGCTTGGGGCGTTCCGAGCAGTACTTC,CASSLGRSEQYF
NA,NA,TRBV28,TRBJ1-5,TGTGCCAGCAGTTTACCGACAGGACTCAATCAGCCCCAGCATTTT,CASSLPTGLNQPQHF
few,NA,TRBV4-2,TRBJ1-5,TGTGCCAGCAGCCAAGTGTCAGGAAATAATCTGCCCCAGCATTTT,CASSQVSGNNLPQHF
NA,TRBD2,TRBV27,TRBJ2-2,TGTGCCAGCCGGGGGGAGCGGGAGACCGGGGAGCTGTTTTTT,CASRGERETGELFF
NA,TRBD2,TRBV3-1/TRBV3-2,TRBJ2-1,TGTGCCAGCCAACTAGCGGGAGGAGGTTGGGGCAATGAGCAGTTCTTC,CASQLAGGGWGNEQFF
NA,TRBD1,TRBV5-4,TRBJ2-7,TGTGCCAGCACCACGACCGGGACAGGTTCCTACGAGCAGTACTTC,CASTTTGTGSYEQYF